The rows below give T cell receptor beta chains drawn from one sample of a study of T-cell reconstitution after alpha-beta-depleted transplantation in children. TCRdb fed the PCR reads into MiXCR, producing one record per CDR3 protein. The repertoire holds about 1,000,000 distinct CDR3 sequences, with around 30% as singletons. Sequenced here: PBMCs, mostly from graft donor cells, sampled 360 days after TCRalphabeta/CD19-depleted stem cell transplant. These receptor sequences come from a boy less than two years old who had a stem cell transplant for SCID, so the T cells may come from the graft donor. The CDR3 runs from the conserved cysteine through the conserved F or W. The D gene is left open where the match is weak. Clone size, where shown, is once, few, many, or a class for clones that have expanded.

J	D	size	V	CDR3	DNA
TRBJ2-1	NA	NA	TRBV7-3	CASSLQGHPYNEQFF	TGTGCCAGCAGCTTACAGGGTCACCCTTACAATGAGCAGTTCTTC
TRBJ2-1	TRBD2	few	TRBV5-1	CASSWGTSGGAVKQFF	TGCGCCAGCAGCTGGGGGACTAGCGGGGGGGCAGTCAAGCAGTTCTTC
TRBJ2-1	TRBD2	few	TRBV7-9	CASSSPPGRLALRSYNEQFF	TGTGCCAGCAGCTCACCCCCCGGCCGACTAGCTTTGAGGTCTTACAATGAGCAGTTCTTC
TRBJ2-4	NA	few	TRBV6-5	CASSYVLGAPGENIQYF	TGTGCCAGCAGTTACGTCTTGGGGGCCCCCGGGGAGAACATTCAGTACTTC
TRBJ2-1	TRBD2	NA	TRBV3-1	CASSPVLAGGPANEQFF	TGTGCCAGCAGCCCCGTTCTAGCGGGGGGGCCAGCGAATGAGCAGTTCTTC
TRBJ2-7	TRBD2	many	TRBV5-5	CASRLREGPLEQYF	TGTGCCAGCCGGCTCCGGGAGGGGCCCTTGGAGCAGTACTTC
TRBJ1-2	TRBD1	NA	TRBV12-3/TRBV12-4	CASSSPSWWTGYDYGYTF	TGTGCCAGCAGTTCCCCCTCTTGGTGGACAGGGTACGACTATGGCTACACCTTC
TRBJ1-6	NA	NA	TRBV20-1	CSARAGFSPLHF	TGCAGTGCTAGAGCAGGGTTTTCACCCCTCCACTTT
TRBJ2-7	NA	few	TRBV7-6	CASSPGHNYEQYF	TGTGCCAGCAGCCCCGGACACAACTACGAGCAGTACTTC
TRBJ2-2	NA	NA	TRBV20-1	CSARLTLANTGELFF	TGCAGTGCTAGACTGACACTGGCTAACACCGGGGAGCTGTTTTTT
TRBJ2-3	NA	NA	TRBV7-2	CASSLDPGVDTQYF	TGTGCCAGCAGCTTAGATCCTGGCGTGGATACGCAGTATTTT
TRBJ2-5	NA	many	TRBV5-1	CASSLSSVGSGIQETQYF	TGCGCCAGCAGCTTATCTTCGGTGGGTAGCGGTATCCAAGAGACCCAGTACTTC
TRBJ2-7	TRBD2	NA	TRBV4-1	CASSQGDYSYEQYF	TGCGCCAGCAGCCAAGGGGACTACTCCTACGAGCAGTACTTC
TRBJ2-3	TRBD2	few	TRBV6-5	CASSYRGGATDTQYF	TGTGCCAGCAGTTACAGGGGAGGGGCCACAGATACGCAGTATTTT
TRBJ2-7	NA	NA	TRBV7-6	CASSLGILGYEQYF	TGTGCCAGCAGCTTAGGGATCCTCGGGTACGAGCAGTACTTC
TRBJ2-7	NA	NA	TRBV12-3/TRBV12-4	CASSPDIGEQYF	TGTGCCAGCAGCCCGGACATTGGCGAGCAGTACTTC